These T cell receptor beta chains were read from a single sample in a study of blood T cell repertoires in COVID-19. TCRdb's table, derived via immunoSEQ multiplex PCR, lists solely in-frame clones and lacks some. The sample consists of approximately 200,000 clones, 85% to 90% of them appearing once. The sample taken for sequencing was PBMCs or T cells enriched from blood (not recorded which). The receptors derive from a woman between 40 and 55 years old with acute COVID-19. Both conserved end residues are part of each CDR3.

v_call cdr3_aa
TRBV18 CASSPESGGRSGANVLTF
TRBV9 CASTGFGTGTTEAFF
TRBV11-3 CASSKGQERDTQYF
TRBV5-1 CARIYVSSYEQYF
TRBV3-1/TRBV3-2 CASRPPDGATGEGLGNQPQHF
TRBV13 CASSIASPGENYEQYF
TRBV18 CASSPAGVRDEQYF
TRBV4-2 CASSRGGGDGGNTIYF
TRBV4-1 CASSLSGRFGANVLTF
TRBV9 CASSAQMNTEAFF
TRBV12-3/TRBV12-4 CASSRGNQPQHF
TRBV2 CASSRDRVRSNIQYF
TRBV7-2 CASSFAATGYNEQFF
TRBV4-1 CASSHSGGRNTEAFF
TRBV6-5 CASSYEPTLNTDTQYF
TRBV6-4 CASTGQGGTGSYNSPLHF
TRBV28 CASSLPLAGAETQYF
TRBV4-1 CASSQDRSQRGPTGELFF
TRBV18 CASSRDSSHSGNTIYF
TRBV19 CASSPDSGNQPQHF
TRBV28 CASSSPGPPGGTEAFF
TRBV19 CASKGQNYGYTF
TRBV6-4 CASSEIAGGHNEQFF
TRBV5-1 CASSLEEVFYNEQFF
TRBV28 CASSEPTGQFDGYTF
TRBV5-5 CASGRDSSYEQYF
TRBV9 CASSVGTSGNTGELFF
TRBV19 CASSIWGSGFTGELFF
TRBV27 CATRRGGGSLYEQYF
TRBV4-3 CASSQAPGLAADTQYF
TRBV19 CASSSNFGTGAARETQYF
TRBV5-1 CASSFGREPNEQFF
TRBV4-3 CASSQDYSIGEQYF
TRBV30 CAWTPQTNGYTF
TRBV4-1 CASSQDERRSSYNEQFF
TRBV27 CASSFGSGKGEQYF
TRBV6-5 CASGRQGARSREQYF
TRBV7-9 CASSPPGTVPTEAFF
TRBV6-2/TRBV6-3 CASSSRQNEKLFF
TRBV27 CASSPTSFLRELFF
TRBV9 CASSATTGQGNTIYF
TRBV19 CASGAAGNYGYTF
TRBV5-1 CASSPTIGSGNEQFF
TRBV11-1 CASSLLRLAAYNEQFF
TRBV28 CASSLFPGGTSYEQYF
TRBV7-7 CASSPISSSYNSPLHF
TRBV30 CAWGKSGLLYEQYF
TRBV6-4 CASSERTGRRYTF
TRBV6-5 CASSYGGTGFDYEQYF
TRBV3-1/TRBV3-2 CASSQGRERGGITDTQYF
TRBV19 CASSDRLAGGSSSEQFF
TRBV11-3 CASSIGQGNEQFF
TRBV23-1 CASAPTIGGIYEQYF
TRBV7-8 CASSFLAASTDTQYF
TRBV4-1 CASSQGPPRLGPSSYNEQFF
TRBV2 CASSYDRGKQETQYF
TRBV9 CASSFDREAWSNEQFF
TRBV7-2 CASSPTLGQEPYEQYF